This TCR beta chain comes out of a study of T cell repertoires and HLA-DP antigens. Looking at the study overall: Transduced HeLa cells presented HLA-DP to CD4+ T cells. One stimulator alloantigen differed from self by one groove amino acid; the other by ten.

With respect to this clone: Its target is not known.

TCRdb keeps only in-frame clones here, not all; method: immunoSEQ multiplex PCR. The table lists about 73,000 clones, 80% of them singletons. Trimming pared 6 bases from V and 1 base from J, leaving 12 bases between. Per the germline V gene, CDR1 is MNHEY and CDR2 is SMNVEV (reference sequence). The CDR3 loop spans 14 amino acids. The sample taken for sequencing was CD4+ T cells from PBMCs. V is TRBV27 and J is TRBJ1-1; D unclear. The TCR sequence derives from a man in his fifties or sixties in good health and CMV-seronegative. Here the CDR3 reads CASRRIDKNTEAFF. The CDR3 DNA reads TGTGCCAGCAGGCGAATCGACAAGAACACTGAAGCTTTCTTT.